This T cell receptor (beta chain) came from a study of molecular identifiers for immune sequencing clone quantification (dated by TCRdb to the late 2010s). Broadly, across the study: For a replicate experiment, the RNA from either approximately 20,000 or 100,000 naive CD8 T cells was divided into five aliquots, and four of those aliquots went on to sequencing. This methods study benchmarked molecular-identifier clustering-based TCR repertoire sequencing (MIDCIRS) and TCR RNA copy counting, using CD8 T cells to do so.

Library generation was performed with PCR. These reads were obtained on an Illumina HiSeq 4000. Bulk TCR libraries were prepared as previously described, using TCR primers listed in Table S5. The Qiagen AllPrep DNA/RNA kit was used to purify total RNA. Before analysis, reads from multiple sequencing runs of the same library were pooled. Per the source publication's procedure: Reads were retained only if their TCR constant sequence matched exactly, and those retained reads were trimmed to 150 nt and grouped according to their 12-nt molecular barcodes. Reads inside each barcode group were sub-clustered using a 15% Levenshtein threshold, and a quality-weighted consensus sequence was constructed for each RNA molecule. Non-functional sequences were excluded, and lower-count sequences lying one edit away from another sequence were also excluded. Barcode sub-clusters with fewer than 20% of the maximum read count were removed, based on fitting two negative binomial distributions. The raw public reads went through TCRdb reprocessing: fastp at Q25, MiXCR clone calling, in-frame beta chains kept. Entries are consolidated by CDR3 protein sequence, retaining the most common genes and DNA. TCRdb, rather than the study authors, made the V and J calls. The sample table records some 650,000 distinct CDR3 sequences; just under 20% of these occur just once. The ten most abundant clones make up around 0.9% of the sample.

Naive CD8 T cell libraries were made from around 18,000 to 910,000 sorted cells using 10%, 30% or 50% of purified RNA. On a BD FACSAria II, naive CD8 T cells were FACS-sorted as CD8+CD4-CCR7+CD45RA+ and collected into RLT Plus buffer. To test detection sensitivity, Jurkat RNA equivalent to over 8 TCR copies was spiked into samples of about 19,000-1,000,000 naive CD8 T cells. CD8 T cells were enriched with RosetteSep CD8+ T Cell Enrichment Cocktail and Ficoll-Paque, followed by ACK red cell lysis. The CDR3 goes from the cysteine to the phenylalanine over 14 residues. Of all the DNA, just the CDR3 is kept, 42 bases in frame from base 1. Taken from the germline V gene (reference sequence), the CDR1 and CDR2 loops are MNHEY and SMNVEV. The junction shows trimming of 2 bases on V and 0 bases on J, plus 5 bases between the germline ends. This clonotype was counted ten times or more. Its target antigen remains unknown. No per-base quality is available; no much larger clone lies one base away.

General conclusions and limits of the study: Highly expanded clone sizes could be underestimated because identical TCR molecules may share a barcode. In CMV-specific effector cells, clones with more than 20 RNA copies accounted for over 99% of molecules, whereas in naive cells such clones accounted for under 1%. Spiked-in Jurkat TCR RNA (approximately 10 copies' worth), which is not part of the donor repertoire, was contained in the naive libraries. Modeling estimated about three recovered TCR RNA copies per cell, compared with about 10 by digital PCR, which implies 30% to 35% capture efficiency. Even against a background of approximately 1 million naive CD8 T cells, spiked-in Jurkat TCR RNA amounting to a single cell's worth was reported to be detectable. When barcode sub-clustering was not used, chimeric consensus sequences inflated TCR diversity, with chimeras reaching as high as 47%.

The sequence was collected from a human donor in good health. Some libraries in this study had Jurkat cell RNA spiked in. This chain joins TRBV27 to TRBJ1-3; the D segment cannot be called with confidence. The source material was naive CD8+ T cells from blood, with Jurkat cell RNA spiked in. The cell subset or site label, as the study defines it: FACS-sorted CD8+CD4-CCR7+CD45RA+ naive T cells. The CDR3: CASSLRGSGNTIYF. The DNA sequence reads TGTGCCAGCAGTTTACGTGGCTCTGGAAACACCATATATTTT.